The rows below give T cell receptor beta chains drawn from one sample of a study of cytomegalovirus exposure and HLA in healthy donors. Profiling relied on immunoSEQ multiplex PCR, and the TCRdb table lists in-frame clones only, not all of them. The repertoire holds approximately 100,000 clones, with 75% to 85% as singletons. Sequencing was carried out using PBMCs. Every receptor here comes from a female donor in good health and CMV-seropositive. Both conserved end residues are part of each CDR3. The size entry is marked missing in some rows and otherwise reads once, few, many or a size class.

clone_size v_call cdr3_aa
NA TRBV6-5 CASSYSRVGSYEQYF
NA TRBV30 CAWSVLIFQGGLEVSTEAFF
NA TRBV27 CASSLSGAQPQHF
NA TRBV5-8 CASSFWQGTDSPLHF
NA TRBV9 CASSPRQGGANEKLFF
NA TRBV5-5 CASSLDGQGRGYTF
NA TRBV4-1 CASSLIVAGVTYNEQFF
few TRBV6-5 CASSWTGGNQPQHF
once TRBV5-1 CASSLDTEKLFF
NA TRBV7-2 CASSLLGLEQYF
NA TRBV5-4 CASSLDGGATGELFF
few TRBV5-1 CASSPQGQSLAGNTIYF